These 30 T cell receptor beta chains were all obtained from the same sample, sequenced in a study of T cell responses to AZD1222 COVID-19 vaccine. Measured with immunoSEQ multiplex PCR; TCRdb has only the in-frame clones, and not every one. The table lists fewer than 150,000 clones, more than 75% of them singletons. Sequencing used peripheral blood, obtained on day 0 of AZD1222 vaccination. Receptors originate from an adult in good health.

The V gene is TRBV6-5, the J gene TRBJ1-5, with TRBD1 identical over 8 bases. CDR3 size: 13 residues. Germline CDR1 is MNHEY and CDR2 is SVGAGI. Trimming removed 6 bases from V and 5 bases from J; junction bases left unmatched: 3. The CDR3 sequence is CASRPQGDQPQHF. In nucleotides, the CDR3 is TGTGCCAGCAGGCCACAGGGGGATCAGCCCCAGCATTTT.

The CDR3 region is CASGNPGTSPGNTIYF. The CDR3 coding sequence is TGTGCCAGCGGGAATCCGGGGACTTCCCCTGGAAACACCATATATTTT. V gene TRBV9 combines with J gene TRBJ1-3; perhaps TRBD1 as D (5 bases). Trimming pared 7 bases from V and 2 bases from J, leaving 19 bases between. Germline CDR1 is SGDLS and CDR2 is YYNGEE. CDR3 length: 16 amino acids.

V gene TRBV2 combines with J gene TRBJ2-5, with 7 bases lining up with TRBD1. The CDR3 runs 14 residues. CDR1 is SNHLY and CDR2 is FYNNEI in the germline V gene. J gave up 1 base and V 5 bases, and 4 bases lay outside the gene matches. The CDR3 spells CASSLDRSQETQYF. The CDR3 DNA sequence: TGTGCCAGCAGTTTGGACAGGTCCCAAGAGACCCAGTACTTC. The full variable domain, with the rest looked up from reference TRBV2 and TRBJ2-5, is EPEVTQTPSHQVTQMGQEVILRCVPISNHLYFYWYRQILGQKVEFLVSFYNNEISEKSEIFDDQFSVERPDGSNFTLKIRSTKLEDSAMYFCASSLDRSQETQYFGPGTRLLVL.

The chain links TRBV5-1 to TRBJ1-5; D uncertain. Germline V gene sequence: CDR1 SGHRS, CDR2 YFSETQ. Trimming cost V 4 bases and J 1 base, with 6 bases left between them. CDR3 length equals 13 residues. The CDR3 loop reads CASSVGSNQPQHF. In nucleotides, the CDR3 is TGCGCCAGCAGCGTGGGAAGCAATCAGCCCCAGCATTTT.

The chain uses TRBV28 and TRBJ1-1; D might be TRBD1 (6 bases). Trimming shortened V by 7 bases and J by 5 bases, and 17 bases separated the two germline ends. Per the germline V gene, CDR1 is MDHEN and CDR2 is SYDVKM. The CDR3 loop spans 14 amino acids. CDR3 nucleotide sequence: TGTGCCAGCATCCTCGGGGGGCGCAGAACTGAAGCTTTCTTT. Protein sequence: CASILGGRRTEAFF.

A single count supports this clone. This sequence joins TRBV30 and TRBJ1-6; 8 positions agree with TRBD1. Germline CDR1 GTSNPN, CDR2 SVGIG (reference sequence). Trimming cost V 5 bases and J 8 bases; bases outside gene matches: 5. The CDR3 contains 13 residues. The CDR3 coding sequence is TGTGCCTGGGGACAGGGCGAATATTCACCCCTCCACTTT. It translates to CAWGQGEYSPLHF. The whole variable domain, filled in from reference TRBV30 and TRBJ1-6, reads SQTIHQWPATLVQPVGSPLSLECTVEGTSNPNLYWYRQAAGRGLQLLFYSVGIGQISSEVPQNLSASRPQDRQFILSSKKLLLSDSGFYLCAWGQGEYSPLHFGNGTRLTVT.

CDR3 sequence reads: CASSLGQLQETQYF. Here the CDR3 DNA reads TGTGCCAGCAGCCTGGGACAGCTTCAAGAGACCCAGTACTTC. The chain couples TRBV28 to TRBJ2-5, with TRBD1 matching over 7 bases. Germline V CDR1 and CDR2: MDHEN, SYDVKM. J was trimmed by 2 bases and V by 6 bases; bases with no gene match: 6. CDR3 length: 14 residues.

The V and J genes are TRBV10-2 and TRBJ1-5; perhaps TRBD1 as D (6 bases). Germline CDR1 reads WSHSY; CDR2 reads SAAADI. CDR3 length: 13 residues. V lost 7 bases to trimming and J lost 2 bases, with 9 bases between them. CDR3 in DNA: TGCGCCAGCAACAGGGAGGGCAATCAGCCCCAGCATTTT. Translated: CASNREGNQPQHF.

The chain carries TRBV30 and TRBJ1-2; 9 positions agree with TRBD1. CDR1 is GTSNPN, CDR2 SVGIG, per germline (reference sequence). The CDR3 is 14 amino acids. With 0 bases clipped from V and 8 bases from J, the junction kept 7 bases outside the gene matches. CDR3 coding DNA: TGTGCCTGGAGTGTGAGACAGGGGGAAGAGGGCTACACCTTC. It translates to CAWSVRQGEEGYTF.

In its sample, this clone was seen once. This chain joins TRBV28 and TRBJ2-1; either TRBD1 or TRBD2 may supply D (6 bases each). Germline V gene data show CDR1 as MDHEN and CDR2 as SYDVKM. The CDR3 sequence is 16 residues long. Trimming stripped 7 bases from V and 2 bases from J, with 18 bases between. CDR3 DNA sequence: TGTGCCAGCAACGAAGGGGGGAGGACAGCCTACAATGAGCAGTTCTTC. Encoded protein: CASNEGGRTAYNEQFF.

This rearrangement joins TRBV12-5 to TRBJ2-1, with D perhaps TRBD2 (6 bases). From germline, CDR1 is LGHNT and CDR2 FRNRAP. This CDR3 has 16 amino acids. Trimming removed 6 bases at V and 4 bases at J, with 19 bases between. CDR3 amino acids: CASGAGDGGLYNEQFF. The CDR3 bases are TGTGCTAGTGGAGCTGGGGACGGAGGGTTGTACAATGAGCAGTTCTTC.

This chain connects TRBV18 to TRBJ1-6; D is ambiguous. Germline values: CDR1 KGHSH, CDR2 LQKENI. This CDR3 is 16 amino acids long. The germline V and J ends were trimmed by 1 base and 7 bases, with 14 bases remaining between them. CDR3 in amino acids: CASSPLDRALNSPLHF. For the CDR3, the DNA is TGTGCCAGCTCACCACTCGACCGGGCGCTCAATTCACCCCTCCACTTT.

CDR3 bases: TGTGCCAGCAGTTTACGTGGACTTCTCGGCAGCAATCAGCCCCAGCATTTT. Protein sequence: CASSLRGLLGSNQPQHF. This chain uses TRBV28 with TRBJ1-5; D remains unclear. V was cut by 2 bases and J by 1 base, with 15 bases left in between. This CDR3 has 17 residues. The germline V gene has CDR1 MDHEN and CDR2 SYDVKM.

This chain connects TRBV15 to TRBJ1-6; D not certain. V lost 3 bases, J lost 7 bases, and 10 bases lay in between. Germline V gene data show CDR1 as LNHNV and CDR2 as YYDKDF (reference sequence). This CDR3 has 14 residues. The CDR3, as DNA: TGTGCCACCAGCAGCTGGAATGGAAATTCACCCCTCCACTTT. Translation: CATSSWNGNSPLHF.

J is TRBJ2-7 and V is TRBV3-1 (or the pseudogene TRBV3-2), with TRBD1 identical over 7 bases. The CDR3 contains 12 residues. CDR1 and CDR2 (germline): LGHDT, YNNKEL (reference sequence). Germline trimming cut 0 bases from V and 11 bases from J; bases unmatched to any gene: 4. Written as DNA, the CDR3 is TGTGCCAGCAGCCAAGAGGTCAGGGGGAAGTACTTC. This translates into CASSQEVRGKYF.

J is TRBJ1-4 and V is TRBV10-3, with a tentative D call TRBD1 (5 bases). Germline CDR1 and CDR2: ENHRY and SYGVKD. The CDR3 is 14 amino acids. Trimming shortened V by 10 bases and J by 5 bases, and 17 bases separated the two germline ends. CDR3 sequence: CATRPGTANEKLFF. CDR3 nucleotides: TGTGCCACAAGACCGGGGACCGCAAATGAAAAACTGTTTTTT.

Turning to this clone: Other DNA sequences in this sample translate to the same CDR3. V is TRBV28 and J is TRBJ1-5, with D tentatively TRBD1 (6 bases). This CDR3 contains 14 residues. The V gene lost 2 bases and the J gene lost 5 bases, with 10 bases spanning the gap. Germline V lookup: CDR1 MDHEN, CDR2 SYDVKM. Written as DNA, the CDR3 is TGTGCCAGCAGTTTACCGGGGGGCCATCAGCCCCAGCATTTT. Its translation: CASSLPGGHQPQHF.

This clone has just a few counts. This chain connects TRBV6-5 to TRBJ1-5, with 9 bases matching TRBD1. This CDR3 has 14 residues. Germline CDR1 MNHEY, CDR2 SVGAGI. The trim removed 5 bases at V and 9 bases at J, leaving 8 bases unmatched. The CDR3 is CASSTDRGRGPQHF. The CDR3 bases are TGTGCCAGCAGTACTGACAGGGGGAGAGGGCCCCAGCATTTT.

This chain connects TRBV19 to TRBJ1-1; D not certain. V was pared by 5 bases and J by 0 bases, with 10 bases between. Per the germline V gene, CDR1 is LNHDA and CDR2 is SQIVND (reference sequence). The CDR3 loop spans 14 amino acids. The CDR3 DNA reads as TGTGCCAGTAGTGCAGGACTCCTGAACACTGAAGCTTTCTTT. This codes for CASSAGLLNTEAFF.

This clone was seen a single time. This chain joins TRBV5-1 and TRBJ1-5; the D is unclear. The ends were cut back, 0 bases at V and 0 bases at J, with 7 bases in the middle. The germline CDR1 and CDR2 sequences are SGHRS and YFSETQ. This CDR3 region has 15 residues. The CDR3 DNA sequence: TGCGCCAGCAGCTTGGGGTACGGTAGCAATCAGCCCCAGCATTTT. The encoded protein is CASSLGYGSNQPQHF.

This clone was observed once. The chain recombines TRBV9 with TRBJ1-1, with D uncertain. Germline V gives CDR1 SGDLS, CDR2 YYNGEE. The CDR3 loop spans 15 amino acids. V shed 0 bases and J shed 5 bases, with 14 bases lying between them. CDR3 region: CASSVGGRLGTEAFF. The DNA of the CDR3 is TGTGCCAGCAGCGTAGGAGGGCGCCTTGGGACTGAAGCTTTCTTT.

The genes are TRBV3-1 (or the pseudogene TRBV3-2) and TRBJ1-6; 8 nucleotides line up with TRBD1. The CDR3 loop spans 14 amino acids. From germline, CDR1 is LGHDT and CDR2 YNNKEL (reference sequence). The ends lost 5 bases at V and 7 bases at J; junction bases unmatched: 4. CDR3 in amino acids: CASSTGGGNSPLHF. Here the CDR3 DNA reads TGTGCCAGCAGCACAGGGGGTGGGAATTCACCCCTCCACTTT.

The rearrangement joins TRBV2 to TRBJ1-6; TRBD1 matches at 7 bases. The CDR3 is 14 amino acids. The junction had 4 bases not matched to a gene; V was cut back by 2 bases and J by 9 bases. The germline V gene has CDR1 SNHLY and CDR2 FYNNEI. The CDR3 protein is CASSERAGGSPLHF. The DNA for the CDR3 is TGTGCCAGCAGTGAAAGGGCAGGGGGTTCACCCCTCCACTTT.

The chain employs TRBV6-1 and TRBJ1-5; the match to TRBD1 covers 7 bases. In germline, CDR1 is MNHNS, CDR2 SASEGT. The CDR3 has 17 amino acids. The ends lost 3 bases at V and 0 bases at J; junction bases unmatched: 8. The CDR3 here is CASSDRQGGFSNQPQHF. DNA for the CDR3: TGTGCCAGCAGTGACCGACAGGGAGGATTTAGCAATCAGCCCCAGCATTTT.

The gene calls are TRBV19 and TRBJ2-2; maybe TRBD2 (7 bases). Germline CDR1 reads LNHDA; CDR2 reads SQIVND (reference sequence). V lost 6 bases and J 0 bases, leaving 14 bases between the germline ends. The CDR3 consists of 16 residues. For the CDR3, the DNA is TGTGCCAGTAGATTAGGGGGGGCGCCGAACACCGGGGAGCTGTTTTTT. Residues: CASRLGGAPNTGELFF.

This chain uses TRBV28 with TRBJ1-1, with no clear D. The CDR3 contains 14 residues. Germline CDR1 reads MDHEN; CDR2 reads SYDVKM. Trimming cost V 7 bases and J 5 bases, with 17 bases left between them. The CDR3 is CASTPGRRSTEAFF. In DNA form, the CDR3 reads TGTGCCAGCACCCCAGGCAGAAGATCAACTGAAGCTTTCTTT.

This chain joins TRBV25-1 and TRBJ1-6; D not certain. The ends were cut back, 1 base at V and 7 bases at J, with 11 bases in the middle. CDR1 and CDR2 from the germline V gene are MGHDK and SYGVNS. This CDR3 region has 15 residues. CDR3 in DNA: TGTGCCAGCAGTGAATTAACAGTTCTGAATTCACCCCTCCACTTT. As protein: CASSELTVLNSPLHF.

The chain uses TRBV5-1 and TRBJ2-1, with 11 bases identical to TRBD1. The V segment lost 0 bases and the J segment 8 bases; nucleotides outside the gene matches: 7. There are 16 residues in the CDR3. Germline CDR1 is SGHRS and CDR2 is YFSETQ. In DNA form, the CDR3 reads TGCGCCAGCAGCTTGGCCCGGGACAGGGGGATCGATGAGCAGTTCTTC. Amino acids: CASSLARDRGIDEQFF. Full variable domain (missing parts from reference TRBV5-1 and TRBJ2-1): KAGVTQTPRYLIKTRGQQVTLSCSPISGHRSVSWYQQTPGQGLQFLFEYFSETQRNKGNFPGRFSGRQFSNSRSEMNVSTLELGDSALYLCASSLARDRGIDEQFFGPGTRLTVL.

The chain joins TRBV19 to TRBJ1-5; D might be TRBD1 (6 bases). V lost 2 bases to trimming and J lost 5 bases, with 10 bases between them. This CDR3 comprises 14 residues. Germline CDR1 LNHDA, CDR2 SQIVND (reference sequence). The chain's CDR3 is CASSITGSDQPQHF. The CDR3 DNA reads TGTGCCAGTAGTATAACAGGGAGCGATCAGCCCCAGCATTTT.

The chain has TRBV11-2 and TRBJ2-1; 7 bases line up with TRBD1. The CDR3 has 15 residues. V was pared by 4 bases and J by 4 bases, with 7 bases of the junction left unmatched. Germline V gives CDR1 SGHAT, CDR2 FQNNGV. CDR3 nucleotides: TGTGCCAGCAGCTCACAAGGGGGACAGTACAATGAGCAGTTCTTC. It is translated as CASSSQGGQYNEQFF.